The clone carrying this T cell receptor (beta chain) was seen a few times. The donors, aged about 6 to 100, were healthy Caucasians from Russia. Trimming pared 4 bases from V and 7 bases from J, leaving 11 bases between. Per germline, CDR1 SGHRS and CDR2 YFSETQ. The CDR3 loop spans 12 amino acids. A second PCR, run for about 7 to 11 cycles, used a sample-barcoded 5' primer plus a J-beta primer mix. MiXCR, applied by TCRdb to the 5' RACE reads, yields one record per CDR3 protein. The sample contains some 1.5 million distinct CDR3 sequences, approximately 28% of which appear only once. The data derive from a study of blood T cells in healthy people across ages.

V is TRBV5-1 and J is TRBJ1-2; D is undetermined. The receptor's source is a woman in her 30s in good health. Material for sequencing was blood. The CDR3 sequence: CASSGNSCGYTF. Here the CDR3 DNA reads TGCGCCAGCAGCGGGAACAGCTGTGGCTACACCTTC.